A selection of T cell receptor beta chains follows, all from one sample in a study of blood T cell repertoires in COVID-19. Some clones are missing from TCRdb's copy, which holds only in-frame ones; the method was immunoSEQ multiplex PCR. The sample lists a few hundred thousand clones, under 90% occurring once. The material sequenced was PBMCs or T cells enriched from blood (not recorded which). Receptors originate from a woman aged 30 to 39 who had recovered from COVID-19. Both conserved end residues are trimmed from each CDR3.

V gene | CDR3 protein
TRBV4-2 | ASSQPPGTSGYNEQF
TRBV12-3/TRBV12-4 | ASSLTDTEAF
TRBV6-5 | ASSYSRNEAF
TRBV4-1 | ASSQTGLAGVRDTQY
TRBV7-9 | ASSLAPGQNYNEQF
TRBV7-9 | ASSSPLGVITYEQY
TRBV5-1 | ASSPGQGYNEQF
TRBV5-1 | ASSLGKLAGGLSSYNEQF
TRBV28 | ASSIPGQGIYEQY
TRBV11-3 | ASSPTGTQETQY
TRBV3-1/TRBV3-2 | ASSQEGAGINYGYT
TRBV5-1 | ASSLEPGLTIQETQY
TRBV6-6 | ASSPHGGWKETQY
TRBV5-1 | ASSSPTAGGSLPSYEQY
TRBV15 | ATSRERGQGRQETQY
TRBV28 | ASSFLLGTDTQY
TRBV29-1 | SVGGETADTQY
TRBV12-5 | ASGGWTGRSNTGELF
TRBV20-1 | SASFGGSYNSPLH
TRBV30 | AWRRELIDDYEQY
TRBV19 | ASSEERDIIYGYT
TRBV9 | ASSARVGTEAF
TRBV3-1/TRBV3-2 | ASSHSSGRDVDTQY
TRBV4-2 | ASSQVPQTGNTEAF
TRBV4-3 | ASSQQTGVSEKLF
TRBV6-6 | ASSYTSRSGTLAF
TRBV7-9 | ASSPQGGYGYT
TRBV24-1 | ATSGTRRSYNEQF
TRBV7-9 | ASSPKGAGYGYT
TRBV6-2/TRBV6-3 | ASSYSLGDTGELF
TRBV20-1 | SASSSRLSSYNEQF
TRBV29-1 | SADPGQGILGETQY
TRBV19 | ASTPEAGQGIYEQY
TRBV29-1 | SVDGLAVHEQF
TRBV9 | ASSVVGEPGNTIY